The rows below give T cell receptor beta chains drawn from one sample of a study of T-cell reconstitution after alpha-beta-depleted transplantation in children. TCRdb fed the PCR reads into MiXCR, producing one record per CDR3 protein. Among around 16,000 distinct CDR3 sequences listed, roughly 8.2% were seen once. Sequences were derived from PBMCs, mostly from graft donor cells, sampled 60 days after TCRalphabeta/CD19-depleted stem cell transplant. Receptor source: a boy under two years old who had a stem cell transplant for Wiskott-Aldrich syndrome, so the T cells may come from the graft donor. Both conserved end residues are part of each CDR3. D genes are given only for firm matches. Clone size appears in some rows only: once, few, many, or a class for an expanded clone.

cdr3_length	clone_size	d_call	v_call	j_call	cdr3_aa	cdr3_nt
15	many	-	TRBV5-1	TRBJ2-1	CASSLRATHEAEQFF	TGCGCCAGCAGCTTGAGAGCGACTCACGAGGCGGAGCAGTTCTTC
13	few	-	TRBV7-9	TRBJ2-1	CASSLWGGDTEFF	TGTGCCAGCAGCTTATGGGGGGGGGACACAGAGTTCTTC
17	many	-	TRBV15	TRBJ2-1	CATSRDGLEGSYNEQFF	TGTGCCACCAGCAGAGATGGGCTAGAGGGCTCCTACAATGAGCAGTTCTTC
17	many	TRBD2	TRBV4-1	TRBJ2-7	CASSQDRLAGWSHEQYF	TGCGCCAGCAGCCAAGACCGACTAGCGGGATGGTCCCACGAGCAGTACTTC
17	many	-	TRBV29-1	TRBJ1-1	CSAMGAQPRTRNTEAFF	TGCAGCGCCATGGGCGCCCAGCCCAGGACCAGGAACACTGAAGCTTTCTTT
13	-	TRBD2	TRBV7-9	TRBJ2-1	CAIARTRLNEQFF	TGTGCCATCGCCCGGACTAGATTGAATGAGCAGTTCTTC
13	medium-sized	TRBD1	TRBV7-9	TRBJ2-4	CASSFTGANIQYF	TGTGCCAGCAGCTTCACAGGGGCAAACATTCAGTACTTC
15	few	-	TRBV7-8	TRBJ1-1	CASSPRLRGDTEAFF	TGTGCCAGCAGCCCCCGTTTGAGGGGAGACACTGAAGCTTTCTTT
15	few	-	TRBV30	TRBJ2-1	CALGLGLTSYNEQFF	TGTGCCTTGGGGCTAGGACTGACCTCCTACAATGAGCAGTTCTTC
16	many	TRBD1	TRBV11-2	TRBJ1-5	CASSLVPGTGNQPQHF	TGTGCCAGCAGCTTAGTCCCCGGGACAGGGAATCAGCCCCAGCATTTT
16	many	-	TRBV25-1	TRBJ2-5	CASSENLPQGGETQYF	TGTGCCAGCAGTGAGAACCTCCCACAGGGAGGAGAGACCCAGTACTTC
13	many	-	TRBV29-1	TRBJ2-2	CSVGQTNTGELFF	TGCAGCGTTGGCCAGACGAACACCGGGGAGCTGTTTTTT
17	-	TRBD1	TRBV5-1	TRBJ1-3	CASSYMTGVFAGNTIYF	TGCGCCAGCAGCTACATGACAGGGGTTTTCGCTGGAAACACCATATATTTT
14	-	-	TRBV27	TRBJ1-2	CASSLKGSNYGYTF	TGTGCCAGCAGTCTCAAAGGGAGTAACTATGGCTACACCTTC
13	few	-	TRBV14	TRBJ1-6	CASSSISNSPLHF	TGTGCCAGCAGCTCGATATCTAATTCACCCCTCCACTTT
14	-	TRBD2	TRBV27	TRBJ2-7	CASALSSGISEQYF	TGTGCCAGCGCCCTCTCTAGCGGGATAAGCGAGCAGTACTTC
15	-	-	TRBV12-3/TRBV12-4	TRBJ2-1	CASNPPGGNYNEQFF	TGTGCCAGCAACCCGCCAGGGGGGAACTACAATGAGCAGTTCTTC
15	-	-	TRBV20-1	TRBJ2-1	CSARVARRGYNEQFF	TGCAGTGCTAGAGTGGCTAGGAGGGGATACAATGAGCAGTTCTTC
16	many	-	TRBV7-9	TRBJ2-1	CASSSRPGTSYNEQFF	TGTGCCAGCAGTTCCCGCCCGGGGACCTCCTACAATGAGCAGTTCTTC
15	many	-	TRBV6-5	TRBJ2-1	CASRPGTESYNEQFF	TGTGCCAGCAGACCCGGGACTGAATCCTACAATGAGCAGTTCTTC
18	-	-	TRBV20-1	TRBJ1-1	CSARDKNRPGGMNTEAFF	TGCAGTGCTAGAGATAAGAACCGACCGGGGGGGATGAACACTGAAGCTTTCTTT
14	many	-	TRBV5-1	TRBJ2-5	CASSFGLTEETQYF	TGCGCCAGCAGCTTCGGACTAACCGAAGAGACCCAGTACTTC
17	few	-	TRBV28	TRBJ2-7	CASSLIYTGGPTYEQYF	TGTGCCAGCAGTTTGATTTATACGGGGGGCCCTACCTACGAGCAGTACTTC
11	few	-	TRBV19	TRBJ2-2	CASSDIGELFF	TGTGCCAGTAGTGACATCGGGGAGCTGTTTTTT
12	many	-	TRBV20-1	TRBJ2-3	CSALRLSDTQYF	TGCAGTGCCCTAAGGCTCTCGGATACGCAGTATTTT
15	-	-	TRBV30	TRBJ2-5	CACTTPPALVKTQYF	TGTGCCTGCACCACCCCACCAGCGTTAGTAAAGACCCAGTACTTC
13	many	-	TRBV5-4	TRBJ1-1	CASSLSRGTEAFF	TGTGCCAGCAGCTTGAGCAGAGGGACTGAAGCTTTCTTT
13	many	-	TRBV20-1	TRBJ2-2	CSASPPGTGELFF	TGCAGTGCTAGTCCTCCGGGGACCGGGGAGCTGTTTTTT
15	many	TRBD1	TRBV11-2	TRBJ1-1	CASSLRPGRDSEAFF	TGTGCCAGCAGCCTTCGCCCCGGAAGGGACAGTGAAGCTTTCTTT
13	-	-	TRBV30	TRBJ2-2	CAWIKANTGELFF	TGTGCCTGGATTAAGGCGAACACCGGGGAGCTGTTTTTT
10	few	-	TRBV19	TRBJ1-1	CAKNRAEGDF	TGTGCCAAAAACCGGGCCGAGGGGGACTTT
16	many	-	TRBV20-1	TRBJ2-2	CSARESRVRATGELFF	TGCAGTGCTAGAGAGTCGCGGGTTAGGGCTACCGGGGAGCTGTTTTTT
17	few	TRBD2	TRBV7-9	TRBJ2-3	CASSPGREGPLTDTQYF	TGTGCCAGCAGCCCTGGGCGGGAGGGCCCTCTTACAGATACGCAGTATTTT
16	many	TRBD1	TRBV7-9	TRBJ2-3	CASSPGQKASTDTQYF	TGTGCCAGCAGCCCGGGACAGAAAGCTAGCACAGATACGCAGTATTTT
14	-	TRBD1	TRBV20-1	TRBJ2-3	CSALPTGWADTQYF	TGCAGTGCCTTACCGACAGGGTGGGCAGATACGCAGTATTTT
16	many	TRBD1	TRBV9	TRBJ2-1	CASSVVGTAIYNEQFF	TGTGCCAGCAGCGTAGTCGGGACAGCAATATACAATGAGCAGTTCTTC
18	many	TRBD1	TRBV10-3	TRBJ2-6	CAISESGTGGSGANVLTF	TGTGCCATCAGTGAGTCGGGTACAGGGGGCTCTGGGGCCAACGTCCTGACTTTC
13	many	-	TRBV7-2	TRBJ2-1	CASRLDPYNEQFF	TGTGCCAGCAGACTAGACCCTTACAATGAGCAGTTCTTC
15	many	-	TRBV13	TRBJ2-1	CASSPRTVSYNEQFF	TGTGCCAGCAGCCCGCGGACTGTATCCTACAATGAGCAGTTCTTC
14	many	TRBD2	TRBV4-2	TRBJ2-7	CASSQDGEGYEQYF	TGTGCCAGCAGCCAAGACGGGGAGGGGTACGAGCAGTACTTC
16	many	TRBD2	TRBV9	TRBJ2-1	CASSVEWTSGYNEQFF	TGTGCCAGCAGCGTAGAGTGGACTAGCGGGTACAATGAGCAGTTCTTC
16	many	TRBD2	TRBV12-3/TRBV12-4	TRBJ2-7	CASSLASGRPYYEQYF	TGTGCCAGCAGTTTAGCTAGCGGGAGGCCTTACTACGAGCAGTACTTC
14	medium-sized	-	TRBV20-1	TRBJ2-5	CSARDRWPQETQYF	TGCAGTGCTAGAGACAGGTGGCCACAAGAGACCCAGTACTTC
14	few	-	TRBV7-9	TRBJ1-2	CASSFLSANYGYTF	TGTGCCAGCAGCTTCTTGTCAGCTAACTATGGCTACACCTTC
10	many	-	TRBV10-3	TRBJ2-5	CAIGRETQYF	TGTGCCATCGGAAGGGAGACCCAGTACTTC
15	many	TRBD1	TRBV28	TRBJ2-5	CAGRSTGGPQETQYF	TGTGCCGGCCGGTCGACAGGGGGCCCTCAAGAGACCCAGTACTTC
14	many	TRBD1	TRBV12-3/TRBV12-4	TRBJ2-7	CASSRDRGLYEQYF	TGTGCCAGCAGCCGGGACAGGGGTCTCTACGAGCAGTACTTC
13	-	-	TRBV7-4	TRBJ1-1	CASSARANTEAFF	TGTGCCAGCAGCGCCAGGGCGAACACTGAAGCTTTCTTT
15	many	-	TRBV20-1	TRBJ2-5	CSAPGGLRGIETQYF	TGCAGTGCTCCAGGAGGACTCCGTGGGATAGAGACCCAGTACTTC
16	many	-	TRBV28	TRBJ2-3	CASSPRATVGTDTQYF	TGTGCCAGCAGTCCCCGGGCGACCGTAGGGACAGATACGCAGTATTTT
15	-	TRBD2	TRBV4-2	TRBJ2-7	CASSQRTSGYYEQYF	TGTGCCAGCAGCCAAAGGACTAGCGGCTACTACGAGCAGTACTTC
10	-	-	TRBV6-6	TRBJ1-1	CASSYSEAFF	TGTGCCAGCAGTTACTCTGAAGCTTTCTTT
13	many	-	TRBV7-9	TRBJ1-2	CASSSGYRDVYTF	TGTGCCAGCAGCTCAGGATACCGGGACGTATACACCTTC
14	-	-	TRBV19	TRBJ2-7	CASSFPGTANEQYF	TGTGCCAGTAGTTTCCCCGGGACGGCGAACGAGCAGTACTTC
12	many	-	TRBV11-2	TRBJ1-2	CASSPGAYGYTF	TGTGCCAGCAGCCCGGGGGCCTATGGCTACACCTTC
14	-	-	TRBV12-5	TRBJ2-3	CASGLVLFGGTQYF	TGTGCTAGTGGTTTGGTACTATTTGGAGGTACGCAGTATTTT
15	many	-	TRBV5-5	TRBJ2-3	CASSLDGGTTDTQYF	TGTGCCAGCAGCTTGGATGGGGGGACCACAGATACGCAGTATTTT
15	medium-sized	TRBD1	TRBV10-3	TRBJ2-7	CAIRSPTGGAYEQYF	TGTGCCATCAGATCTCCGACAGGGGGCGCTTACGAGCAGTACTTC
13	many	-	TRBV30	TRBJ2-7	CAIHARGPYEQYF	TGTGCTATCCACGCCAGGGGACCCTACGAGCAGTACTTC